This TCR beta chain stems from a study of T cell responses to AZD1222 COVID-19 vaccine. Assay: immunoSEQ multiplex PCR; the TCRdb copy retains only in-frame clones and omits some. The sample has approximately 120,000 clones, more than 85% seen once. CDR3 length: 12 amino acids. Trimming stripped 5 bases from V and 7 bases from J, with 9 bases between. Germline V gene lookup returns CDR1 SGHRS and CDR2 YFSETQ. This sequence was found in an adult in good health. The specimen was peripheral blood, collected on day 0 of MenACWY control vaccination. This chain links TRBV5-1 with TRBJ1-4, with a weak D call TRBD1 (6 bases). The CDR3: CASRETGEKLFF. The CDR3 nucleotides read TGCGCCAGCAGAGAGACAGGTGAAAAACTGTTTTTT. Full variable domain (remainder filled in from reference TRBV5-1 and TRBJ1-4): KAGVTQTPRYLIKTRGQQVTLSCSPISGHRSVSWYQQTPGQGLQFLFEYFSETQRNKGNFPGRFSGRQFSNSRSEMNVSTLELGDSALYLCASRETGEKLFFGSGTQLSVL.